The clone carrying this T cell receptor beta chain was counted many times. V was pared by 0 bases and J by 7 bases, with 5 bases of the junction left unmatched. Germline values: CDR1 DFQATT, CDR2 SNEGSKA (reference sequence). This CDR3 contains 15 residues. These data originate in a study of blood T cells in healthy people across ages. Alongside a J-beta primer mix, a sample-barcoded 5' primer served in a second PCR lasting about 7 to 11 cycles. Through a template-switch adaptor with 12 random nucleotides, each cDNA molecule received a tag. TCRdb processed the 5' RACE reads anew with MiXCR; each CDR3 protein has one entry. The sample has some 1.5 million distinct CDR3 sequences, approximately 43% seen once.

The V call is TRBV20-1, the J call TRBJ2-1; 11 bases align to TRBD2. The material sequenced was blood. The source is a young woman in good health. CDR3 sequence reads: CSARDRTSGYNEQFF. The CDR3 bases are TGCAGTGCTAGAGACAGGACTAGCGGGTATAATGAGCAGTTCTTC.